Listed below are T cell receptor beta chains from one sample, sequenced in a study of T cell repertoires in cytomegalovirus infection. The antigens these receptors bind are not known. TCRdb called the reads again in MiXCR, with one record for every CDR3 protein. The repertoire holds some 480,000 distinct CDR3 sequences, with more than 30% as singletons. The sample was cultured PBMCs, taken from culture after CMV antigen stimulation. The source of these receptors is a human donor in good health (CMV status not recorded). Some clones in this sample may be carry-over from other donors' samples. Both conserved end residues are part of each CDR3. The order of the fields is D gene, J gene, V gene, clone size, CDR3 DNA, CDR3 protein. A D gene is named only where the DNA matches it firmly. For some rows the clone size is stated as once, few or many, or as a class when expanded; others skip it.

>TRBD1|TRBJ2-4|TRBV11-2|.
TGTGCCAGCAGGGGGACAGGTGGAAAAAACATTCAGTACTTC
CASRGTGGKNIQYF
>TRBD2|TRBJ2-1|TRBV12-5|once
TGTGCTAGTGAAGGTGCGGAGCGGGGTGGGGATGAGCAGTTCTTC
CASEGAERGGDEQFF
>.|TRBJ1-5|TRBV4-1|many
TGCGCCAGCAGCCAGGTTCAGGCCTATAGCAATCAGCCCCAGCATTTT
CASSQVQAYSNQPQHF
>.|TRBJ2-1|TRBV6-8|.
TGTGCCAGCAACCTACGACCGGACGGGTACAATGAGCAGTTCTTC
CASNLRPDGYNEQFF
>TRBD2|TRBJ2-3|TRBV3-1|.
TGTGCCAGCAGCGAAACTAGCGGGAGAGCAGATACGCAGTATTTT
CASSETSGRADTQYF
>.|TRBJ1-1|TRBV11-2|.
TGTGCCAGCAGCTTACCGGGGCCGAAGACTGAAGCTTTCTTT
CASSLPGPKTEAFF
>TRBD1|TRBJ2-7|TRBV4-3|few
TGCGCCAGCAGCCAAGGACTCTCCCCGGGACAGGGGGCCTACGAGCAGTACTTC
CASSQGLSPGQGAYEQYF
>TRBD2|TRBJ2-1|TRBV12-3/TRBV12-4|.
TGTGCCATCACGGCGGGAGGATACAATGAGCAGTTCTTC
CAITAGGYNEQFF
>TRBD1|TRBJ1-5|TRBV7-2|.
TGTGCCAGCAGCTTAGGGCCGGACAGGGCCCAGCATTTT
CASSLGPDRAQHF
>.|TRBJ2-3|TRBV11-2|.
TGTGCCAGCAGCTTAGCGGCAGGGCCCGATACGCAGTATTTT
CASSLAAGPDTQYF
>.|TRBJ2-2|TRBV28|few
TGTGCCAGCATCCAGAGGAAGGAAGGGGAGCTGTTTTTT
CASIQRKEGELFF
>TRBD1|TRBJ1-4|TRBV7-2|.
TGTGCCAGCAGCTTAGGGACAGGGACTGAAAAACTGTTTTTT
CASSLGTGTEKLFF
>.|TRBJ1-2|TRBV12-3/TRBV12-4|once
TGTGCCAGCAGCGAAACAGGGACCGGTGGCTACACCTTC
CASSETGTGGYTF
>.|TRBJ1-1|TRBV7-8|few
TGTGCCAGCAGCTTGGCCGGGGGCGGAGGAGCTTTCTTT
CASSLAGGGGAFF
>.|TRBJ2-5|TRBV2|few
TGTGCCAGCGGGCTTGATCTAGAAGAGACCCAGTACTTC
CASGLDLEETQYF
>.|TRBJ1-5|TRBV28|.
TGTGCCAGCACTCAGGGTTACAATCAGCCCCAGCATTTT
CASTQGYNQPQHF
>TRBD1|TRBJ1-1|TRBV20-1|.
TGCAGTGCGAGGGGGACAGGGGGCTACACTGAAGCTTTCTTT
CSARGTGGYTEAFF
>TRBD1|TRBJ2-7|TRBV7-2|few
TGTGCCAGCAGTCTTCGACAGGGGCGTCACGAGCAGTACTTC
CASSLRQGRHEQYF
>TRBD1|TRBJ2-7|TRBV12-3/TRBV12-4|.
TGTGCCAGCAGTTTGAGGGACAGCGCTTCCTACGAGCAGTACTTC
CASSLRDSASYEQYF
>.|TRBJ1-1|TRBV19|few
TGTGCCAGTAGTGCTGTAGGGAGGAACACTGAAGCTTTCTTT
CASSAVGRNTEAFF
>TRBD2|TRBJ2-1|TRBV28|.
TGTGCCAGCAGTGCTCCTACTAGCGGGAATCACAATGAGCAGTTCTTC
CASSAPTSGNHNEQFF
>.|TRBJ2-5|TRBV12-5|few
TGTGCTAGTGGTACGGACAGAGGAAAAGAGACCCAGTACTTC
CASGTDRGKETQYF
>.|TRBJ1-4|TRBV28|few
TGTGCCAGCAGTCCCGGTGGGGGCCGCGAAAAACTGTTTTTT
CASSPGGGREKLFF
>TRBD2|TRBJ2-1|TRBV20-1|.
TGCAGTGCTAGAGTTCAAGCGGGGTACAATGAGCAGTTCTTC
CSARVQAGYNEQFF
>TRBD2|TRBJ2-7|TRBV28|few
TGTGCCAGCACCTCCCCAGGACTAGCGGTCTCCTACGAGCAGTACTTC
CASTSPGLAVSYEQYF
>TRBD1|TRBJ2-5|TRBV20-1|.
TGCAGTGCACGCGGACAGGGAGGAGAGACCCAGTACTTC
CSARGQGGETQYF
>TRBD2|TRBJ2-1|TRBV19|few
TGTGCCAGTGAAGGACGCAGCGGGAGTTGGAATGAGCAGTTCTTC
CASEGRSGSWNEQFF
>.|TRBJ2-1|TRBV20-1|.
TGCAGTGCTAGACCCCCCAATCTAGGCAATGAGCAGTTCTTC
CSARPPNLGNEQFF
>TRBD1|TRBJ1-4|TRBV10-2|few
TGCGCCACCTCGATTCAGGGGGTCCATGAAAAACTGTTTTTT
CATSIQGVHEKLFF
>.|TRBJ1-1|TRBV10-2|.
TGCGCCAGCAGTGAGGTCAGGGTGAACACTGAAGCTTTCTTT
CASSEVRVNTEAFF
>TRBD1|TRBJ2-4|TRBV20-1|.
TGCAGTGCTAGAGTCCCGGGACAGAAAAACATTCAGTACTTC
CSARVPGQKNIQYF
>.|TRBJ2-1|TRBV19|many
TGTGCCAGTAGTATTCAATCCGGACTACCAGACAATGAGCAGTTCTTC
CASSIQSGLPDNEQFF
>.|TRBJ1-1|TRBV7-9|few
TGTGCCAGCAGCTTAAGGGGCGGAGACACTGAAGCTTTCTTT
CASSLRGGDTEAFF
>TRBD1|TRBJ2-5|TRBV7-2|.
TGTGCCAGCAGCTTAGTTGCAGGGGGCAAAGAGACCCAGTACTTC
CASSLVAGGKETQYF
>TRBD1|TRBJ1-2|TRBV20-1|.
TGCAGTGCTTCTCGACAGGGAGAGAACTATGGCTACACCTTC
CSASRQGENYGYTF
>.|TRBJ2-7|TRBV7-2|.
TGTGCCAGCAGCTTACCCGGCGGGACAGCCCTCTACGAGCAGTACTTC
CASSLPGGTALYEQYF
>TRBD1|TRBJ1-3|TRBV6-2/TRBV6-3|.
TGTGCCAGCAGTTCCTACAGGGGCTTCTCTGGAAACACCATATATTTT
CASSSYRGFSGNTIYF
>TRBD1|TRBJ2-5|TRBV5-1|.
TGCGCCAGCAGCCAGACACAGGGGGCGCGAGGAGAGACCCAGTACTTC
CASSQTQGARGETQYF
>TRBD1|TRBJ2-5|TRBV7-2|many
TGTGCCAGCAGCCGGGACAGGGCGGGAGAGACCCAGTACTTC
CASSRDRAGETQYF
>.|TRBJ1-2|TRBV20-1|.
TGCAGTGCTAGAGGGGACGGGACTGGGGGCTACACCTTC
CSARGDGTGGYTF
>TRBD2|TRBJ2-1|TRBV7-9|.
TGTGCCAGCAGCTTAGTGACTAGCCATGAGCAGTTCTTC
CASSLVTSHEQFF
>.|TRBJ2-5|TRBV9|.
TGTGCCAGCAGCGTAGGGACAGAGCACCAAGAGACCCAGTACTTC
CASSVGTEHQETQYF
>.|TRBJ2-1|TRBV10-3|.
TGTGCCATCAGTGGGCGCCAGTCAGGGTTGTTGTTCTTC
CAISGRQSGLLFF
>.|TRBJ2-3|TRBV11-2|few
TGTGCCAGCAGCATTAGGGGAGAGAGAGATACGCAGTATTTT
CASSIRGERDTQYF
>.|TRBJ2-7|TRBV6-2/TRBV6-3|few
TGTGCCAGCAGTGCGACTTGGATCGAGCAGTACTTC
CASSATWIEQYF
>.|TRBJ2-3|TRBV4-1|.
TGCGCCAGCAGCCAGTGGGCTGGGGGAGTTGGTACAGATACGCAGTATTTT
CASSQWAGGVGTDTQYF
>TRBD2|TRBJ2-1|TRBV4-2|.
TGTGCCAGCAGCCAGGGGACTAGCGCCGGATACAATGAGCAGTTCTTC
CASSQGTSAGYNEQFF
>.|TRBJ2-1|TRBV7-2|.
TGTGCCAGCAGCTTATCGGAGGGATACAATGAGCAGTTCTTC
CASSLSEGYNEQFF
>TRBD2|TRBJ2-3|TRBV7-2|few
TGTGCCAGCAGCTTAATTGGCGGGAGGGGAGATACGCAGTATTTT
CASSLIGGRGDTQYF
>.|TRBJ2-2|TRBV7-3|.
TGTGCCAGCAGCTTAACAATGAACACCGGGGAGCTGTTTTTT
CASSLTMNTGELFF
>.|TRBJ2-1|TRBV20-1|once
TGCAGTGCTCGAACTCCGAGCTCCTACAATGAGCAGTTCTTC
CSARTPSSYNEQFF
>.|TRBJ2-5|TRBV20-1|many
TGCAGTGCTAGACGTTCGGCGGAGACCCAGTACTTC
CSARRSAETQYF
>.|TRBJ2-1|TRBV6-2/TRBV6-3|few
TGTGCCAGCAGCCAGACTAGCTACAATGAGCAGTTCTTC
CASSQTSYNEQFF
>TRBD2|TRBJ2-1|TRBV24-1|.
TGTGCCACCGGCGTAGCGGGAGGCCGGTCCAATGAGCAGTTCTTC
CATGVAGGRSNEQFF
>.|TRBJ2-5|TRBV7-4|few
TGTGCCAGCAGCTTAGAGGGACGACCCCAAGAGACCCAGTACTTC
CASSLEGRPQETQYF
>.|TRBJ2-5|TRBV11-2|.
TGTGCCAGCAGCTTATTTACCGGGCGGGAGACCCAGTACTTC
CASSLFTGRETQYF
>TRBD2|TRBJ2-1|TRBV6-1|.
TGTGCCAGCAGACTAGCGGGAGGGGAAAATGAGCAGTTCTTC
CASRLAGGENEQFF